This T cell receptor (beta chain) was sequenced for a study of Graves' ophthalmopathy and Graves' hyperthyroidism. Overall study results and limits: Distinction of ophthalmopathy from stable hyperthyroidism by a 13-signature model reached approximately 88% sensitivity and 75% to 84% specificity.

In this sample, this clonotype turned up many times. The target antigen is unknown. V lost 0 bases, J lost 2 bases, and 8 bases lay in between. CDR1 SGHAT and CDR2 FQNNGV come from the germline V gene. There are 14 residues in the CDR3. Amplification from RNA transcripts yielded the TCR beta CDR3 regions. Scientists carried out first-round RT-PCR using HTBI primers and then a second-round multiplex PCR. Each CDR3 protein gets one entry after TCRdb re-called the multiplex PCR reads with MiXCR. The sample includes roughly 500,000 distinct CDR3 sequences, approximately 14% seen only once; the top ten take about 10%.

The rearrangement uses TRBV11-2 and TRBJ2-7; D is unclear. Specimen: blood. The source of this sequence is a woman aged 30 to 39 with Graves' ophthalmopathy. CDR3 bases: TGTGCCAGCAGCTTAGACACCTCCCCCTACGAGCAGTACTTC. Protein product: CASSLDTSPYEQYF.